Shown below are 26 T cell receptor beta chains from a single sample sequenced in a study of blood T cell repertoires in COVID-19. This table comes from immunoSEQ multiplex PCR, and its TCRdb copy is limited to in-frame clones, with some not included. This sample has hundreds of thousands of clones, with about 80% found just once. The sequenced sample consisted of peripheral blood. The receptors were gathered from a woman at least 80 years old with acute or convalescent COVID-19.

The V and J genes are TRBV29-1 and TRBJ2-5, with D tentatively TRBD2 (6 bases). Trimming stripped 4 bases from V and 5 bases from J, with 8 bases between. The length of the CDR3 is 11 residues. The germline V gene encodes CDR1 SQVTM and CDR2 ANQGSEA. The CDR3 sequence is CSVGEVETQYF. The CDR3 DNA sequence: TGCAGCGTTGGGGAGGTGGAGACCCAGTACTTC.

The chain has TRBV5-5 and TRBJ2-7; the match to TRBD2 covers 8 bases. Germline-derived CDR1 and CDR2 are SGHKS and YYEKEE (reference sequence). The CDR3 covers 14 residues. V shed 4 bases, J shed 7 bases, and the junction held 10 bases outside the gene matches. CDR3 DNA: TGTGCCAGCAGCCCAACTAGCGGAGGAAGGGAGCAGTACTTC. Translation gives CASSPTSGGREQYF.

The chain carries TRBV18 and TRBJ2-1; TRBD2 matches at 14 bases. Per germline, CDR1 KGHSH and CDR2 LQKENI. This CDR3 has 17 amino acids. V trimming: 4 bases; J trimming: 0 bases; junction bases outside the gene matches: 2. This chain's CDR3 is CASSLGTSGSSYNEQFF. DNA of the CDR3: TGTGCCAGCTCACTCGGGACTAGCGGGAGCTCCTACAATGAGCAGTTCTTC.

The chain uses TRBV4-2 and TRBJ2-1; the match to TRBD2 covers 8 bases. After removal of 3 bases from V and 9 bases from J, the junction contained 4 bases not matched to a gene. CDR1 is LGHNA, CDR2 YNFKEQ, per germline. CDR3 length: 13 amino acids. Here the CDR3 DNA reads TGTGCCAGCAGCCACGGGAGGGCCGGTGAGCAGTTCTTC. Its protein product is CASSHGRAGEQFF.

The gene calls are TRBV19 and TRBJ1-2; D might be TRBD1 (5 bases). The length of the CDR3 is 14 residues. Trimming removed 6 bases at V and 4 bases at J, with 15 bases between. The V gene's germline CDR1 is LNHDA and CDR2 SQIVND (reference sequence). CDR3 residues: CASRIREGGYGYTF. The CDR3 DNA sequence: TGTGCCAGTAGAATCAGGGAGGGTGGCTATGGCTACACCTTC.

Only a few counts were recorded for this clone. The gene calls are TRBV6-6 and TRBJ1-3; 7 nucleotides agree with TRBD1. The V gene's germline CDR1 is MNHNY and CDR2 SVGAGI (reference sequence). This CDR3 region has 15 residues. V lost 6 bases and J lost 0; bases outside the gene matches: 5. Here the CDR3 reads CASSLGGSSGNTIYF. The CDR3 DNA is TGTGCCAGCAGCCTAGGGGGCAGCTCTGGAAACACCATATATTTT.

This chain connects TRBV6-5 to TRBJ1-3; possible D gene TRBD1, 6 bases. The CDR3 covers 15 residues. V dropped 7 bases and J dropped 1 base, with 14 bases sitting between them. Germline CDR1 MNHEY, CDR2 SVGAGI. The CDR3 is CASKQGLLSGNTIYF. CDR3 bases: TGTGCCAGCAAACAGGGTCTACTATCTGGAAACACCATATATTTT.

The chain carries TRBV28 and TRBJ1-5, with 8 bases fitting TRBD1. Germline assignment: CDR1 MDHEN and CDR2 SYDVKM. Losses at the gene ends were 3 bases for V and 4 bases for J; bases not matched to a gene: 5. This CDR3 has 15 amino acids. CDR3 in amino acids: CASSLGRGQNQPQHF. CDR3 coding DNA: TGTGCCAGCAGTTTGGGCAGGGGGCAAAATCAGCCCCAGCATTTT. Full variable domain (rest looked up from reference TRBV28 and TRBJ1-5): DVKVTQSSRYLVKRTGEKVFLECVQDMDHENMFWYRQDPGLGLRLIYFSYDVKMKEKGDIPEGYSVSREKKERFSLILESASTNQTSMYLCASSLGRGQNQPQHFGDGTRLSIL.

This rearrangement joins TRBV4-3 to TRBJ1-1; no definite D call. V was pared by 0 bases and J by 1 base, with 9 bases between. Germline lookup yields CDR1 LGHNA and CDR2 YSLEER. This CDR3 comprises 15 residues. CDR3 sequence reads: CASSQDERKNTEAFF. The CDR3 nucleotides are TGCGCCAGCAGCCAAGATGAGCGCAAGAACACTGAAGCTTTCTTT.

The chain is built from TRBV19 and TRBJ1-2; D remains unclear. Germline CDR1 and CDR2: LNHDA and SQIVND (reference sequence). The CDR3 is made up of 13 amino acids. Trimming pared 5 bases from V and 7 bases from J, leaving 14 bases between. The CDR3 protein is CASSPLLRAGYTF. For the CDR3, the DNA is TGTGCCAGTAGTCCCCTCCTGAGAGCTGGCTACACCTTC. Full variable domain (missing parts from reference TRBV19 and TRBJ1-2): DGGITQSPKYLFRKEGQNVTLSCEQNLNHDAMYWYRQDPGQGLRLIYYSQIVNDFQKGDIAEGYSVSREKKESFPLTVTSAQKNPTAFYLCASSPLLRAGYTFGSGTRLTVV.

This clone was recorded only once. J is TRBJ1-5 and V is TRBV27; 7 bases fit TRBD1. The CDR3 is 15 residues long. From germline, CDR1 is MNHEY and CDR2 SMNVEV (reference sequence). The junction had 8 bases not matched to a gene; V was cut back by 3 bases and J by 6 bases. The chain's CDR3 is CASSFSTGARQPQHF. The CDR3 DNA is TGTGCCAGCAGTTTTTCCACAGGGGCACGTCAGCCCCAGCATTTT.

The V and J genes are TRBV30 and TRBJ1-4, with a tentative D call TRBD1 (5 bases). This CDR3 is built from 14 residues. V dropped 4 bases and J dropped 7 bases, with 16 bases sitting between them. Germline CDR1 GTSNPN, CDR2 SVGIG (reference sequence). The CDR3 nucleotides are TGTGCCTGGACCCCCGGGACTAATTCTGAAAAACTGTTTTTT. Its protein is CAWTPGTNSEKLFF.

The chain couples TRBV10-3 to TRBJ2-7; possible D gene TRBD2, 5 bases. V was clipped by 2 bases and J by 0 bases, with 11 bases between them. Looked up from germline, CDR1 is ENHRY and CDR2 is SYGVKD. The length of the CDR3 is 15 residues. Here the CDR3 reads CAISEGSGNSYEQYF. Here the CDR3 DNA reads TGTGCCATCAGTGAGGGGAGCGGAAACTCCTACGAGCAGTACTTC.

This clone appeared once. The chain has TRBV27 and TRBJ1-1, with 10 bases fitting TRBD1. The CDR3 is 13 residues long. Germline V CDR1 and CDR2: MNHEY, SMNVEV (reference sequence). V lost 7 bases and J lost 5; bases outside the gene matches: 4. Here the CDR3 DNA reads TGTGCCAGCAAAGGACAGGGGGGGACTGAAGCTTTCTTT. Its protein is CASKGQGGTEAFF.

The rearrangement links TRBV12-3 or TRBV12-4 to TRBJ2-3, with 7 bases aligning to TRBD2. This CDR3 spans 13 amino acids. V lost 5 bases to trimming and J lost 4 bases; unmatched junction nucleotides: 3. The CDR3 DNA reads as TGTGCCAGCAGTCAGCGGGGTCCAGATACGCAGTATTTT. This sequence encodes CASSQRGPDTQYF.

The rearrangement links TRBV7-2 to TRBJ2-1; TRBD1 matches 8 bases. CDR3 length: 14 amino acids. Germline V CDR1 and CDR2: SGHTA, FQGNSA. J lost 1 base, V lost 5 bases, and 1 base had no gene match. The CDR3 spells CASSDRGSYNEQFF. The CDR3 DNA reads as TGTGCCAGCAGCGACAGGGGATCCTACAATGAGCAGTTCTTC.

The DNA for the CDR3 is TGTGCCAGCAGTAAAAGTCGCGTTACTAGCGGGGACTCCTACAATGAGCAGTTCTTC. Its protein product is CASSKSRVTSGDSYNEQFF. The rearrangement links TRBV21-1 to TRBJ2-1; the D call in the table, TRBD2, was not verified against the DNA. TRBV21-1 corresponds to a pseudogene. The CDR3 spans 19 residues.

J is TRBJ2-1 and V is TRBV29-1; TRBD2 matches at 7 bases. The ends lost 3 bases at V and 8 bases at J; junction bases unmatched: 16. Looked up from germline, CDR1 is SQVTM and CDR2 is ANQGSEA. The CDR3 covers 16 residues. Here the CDR3 reads CSVDPPWGGSFYEQFF. CDR3 bases: TGCAGCGTTGACCCACCCTGGGGCGGGAGTTTTTATGAGCAGTTCTTC.

J is TRBJ2-2 and V is TRBV3-1 (or the pseudogene TRBV3-2), with D unclear. Germline V gene lookup returns CDR1 LGHDT and CDR2 YNNKEL (reference sequence). V was clipped by 7 bases and J by 8 bases, with 17 bases between them. The CDR3 length is 14 residues. Written as DNA, the CDR3 is TGTGCCAGCACTCGCCGCATGGCACCGGGGGAGCTGTTTTTT. Translating it yields CASTRRMAPGELFF.

The rearrangement uses TRBV14 and TRBJ1-6; TRBD1 might be the D (5 bases). V gave up 4 bases and J gave up 5 bases, with 15 bases separating them. Germline V gene lookup returns CDR1 SGHDN and CDR2 FVKESK. There are 16 residues in the CDR3. CDR3 coding DNA: TGTGCCAGCAGCCTGCTTCAGGGAAAACATAATTCACCCCTCCACTTT. Amino acids: CASSLLQGKHNSPLHF.

V gene TRBV2 combines with J gene TRBJ2-3; D gene ambiguous. V lost 6 bases and J 7 bases, leaving 14 bases between the germline ends. This CDR3 contains 13 residues. Germline loops: CDR1 SNHLY, CDR2 FYNNEI. This CDR3 is CASSHPRSYTQYF. The CDR3 DNA reads as TGTGCCAGCAGCCATCCCAGGTCCTATACGCAGTATTTT.

This clone is a singleton in its sample. This chain's CDR3 is CASGVAPRVGEQYF. Written as DNA, the CDR3 is TGTGCCAGCGGTGTAGCGCCCCGGGTCGGCGAGCAGTACTTC. The chain recombines TRBV6-6 with TRBJ2-7; possibly TRBD2 for D (5 bases). The CDR3 sequence is 14 residues long. Germline CDR1 reads MNHNY; CDR2 reads SVGAGI (reference sequence). The V end lost 8 bases, the J end lost 6 bases, and 20 bases lay between the germline ends.

The chain combines TRBV2 with TRBJ1-5, with 8 nucleotides matching TRBD1. The CDR3 length is 13 residues. Germline V gene data show CDR1 as SNHLY and CDR2 as FYNNEI. With 7 bases clipped from V and 4 bases from J, the junction kept 3 bases outside the gene matches. The CDR3 nucleotides are TGTGCCAGCACCGGGACAGGAAATCAGCCCCAGCATTTT. Encoded protein: CASTGTGNQPQHF.

The genes are TRBV7-3 and TRBJ2-3; a weak D match, TRBD1 (6 bases). Trimming took 0 bases from V and 1 from J, leaving 14 bases between them. There are 17 residues in the CDR3. CDR1 and CDR2 (germline): SGHTA, FQGTGA. In DNA form, the CDR3 reads TGTGCCAGCAGCTTAACGTTGGGGGCCGGGGGCACAGATACGCAGTATTTT. Amino acids: CASSLTLGAGGTDTQYF.

The chain carries TRBV10-3 and TRBJ1-1, with TRBD1 matching 8 bases. This CDR3 is built from 15 residues. Looked up from germline, CDR1 is ENHRY and CDR2 is SYGVKD. J lost 5 bases, V lost 3 bases, and 8 bases had no gene match. CDR3: CAISDLMDRATEAFF. CDR3 in DNA: TGTGCCATCAGTGATCTTATGGACAGGGCAACTGAAGCTTTCTTT.

V usage is TRBV5-4 and J usage is TRBJ1-2, with D unresolved. The length of the CDR3 is 13 residues. The germline CDR1 and CDR2 sequences are SGHNT and YYREEE (reference sequence). The V end was cut by 1 base, the J end by 2 bases, with 6 bases between. The CDR3: CASSLFGNYGYTF. The CDR3 nucleotides read TGTGCCAGCAGCTTGTTCGGGAACTATGGCTACACCTTC.